This is a list of T cell receptor beta chains from one sample in a study of CD8 T cells in ankylosing spondylitis. TCRdb re-analysed the 5' RACE reads in MiXCR, keeping a single row per CDR3 protein. The data show fewer than 250,000 distinct CDR3 sequences, more than 9% seen once. Material for sequencing was blood, either unsorted or a sorted T cell fraction (not recorded which). The receptors stem from a male donor with ankylosing spondylitis or in good health (not recorded which). Each CDR3 is given without its conserved first and last residue. Clone size is shown for a subset of rows, as once, few, many or a class of expanded clone.

TRBV15	TRBJ2-1	many	12	ATSVAAGRNEQF
TRBV20-1	TRBJ1-1	few	10	SATLRDTEAF
TRBV5-4	TRBJ1-2	many	13	ASSSRTEKGGGYT
TRBV14	TRBJ2-2	many	14	ASSQRLAANTGELF
TRBV3-1	TRBJ1-4	many	9	ASSSREKLF
TRBV5-5	TRBJ1-2	many	11	ASSFEGRNGYT
TRBV10-3	TRBJ2-2	many	18	AISEAPTSGGTQNTGELF
TRBV4-2	TRBJ2-1	many	13	ASSQDSGGPNEQF
TRBV3-1	TRBJ2-5	many	16	ASSQDVPGLGWLETQY
TRBV20-1	TRBJ2-7	once	13	SARAFRDGLYEQY
TRBV20-1	TRBJ2-1	many	12	SARRGTVYNEQF
TRBV12-3/TRBV12-4	TRBJ2-3	many	11	ASSFSPADTQY
TRBV3-1	TRBJ2-7	-	17	ASSQDAGLAGRASYEQY
TRBV6-5	TRBJ1-2	many	12	ASSSPERPNGYT
TRBV29-1	TRBJ2-3	many	12	SAEGGETFNTQY
TRBV5-1	TRBJ1-4	many	13	ASSLLQGTNEKLF
TRBV12-3/TRBV12-4	TRBJ2-2	many	16	ASSFLYRQGALAGELF
TRBV20-1	TRBJ1-2	many	10	SARAGAYGYT
TRBV6-5	TRBJ2-2	many	14	ASSYGGQGYTGELF
TRBV11-2	TRBJ2-5	-	18	ASSPERGPHLAGERETQY
TRBV29-1	TRBJ2-3	many	11	SVDTGGRDTQY
TRBV20-1	TRBJ2-1	many	13	SARLAGVAVDEQF
TRBV13	TRBJ2-7	many	12	ASSQGQPNYEQY
TRBV5-1	TRBJ1-1	many	10	ASSWGNTEAF
TRBV12-3/TRBV12-4	TRBJ2-1	many	13	ASSFGGRAGNEQF
TRBV18	TRBJ2-7	few	14	ASSPRDRGPTYEQY
TRBV20-1	TRBJ2-1	many	12	SAQWSAGINEQF
TRBV5-6	TRBJ2-5	many	12	ASSLWDRVDQEY
TRBV7-2	TRBJ2-5	-	13	ASSSPLAVQETQY
TRBV7-8	TRBJ2-1	-	13	ASTKLAQSYNEQF
TRBV18	TRBJ1-3	many	10	ASSLDRDTIY
TRBV27	TRBJ1-2	-	11	ASSTTGGAGYT
TRBV18	TRBJ1-1	-	12	ASSVGGANTEAF
TRBV15	TRBJ1-5	many	13	ATSRDLGGWQPQH
TRBV28	TRBJ2-5	many	11	ASSFRGGGESY
TRBV20-1	TRBJ2-2	many	9	SAEGAGELF
TRBV3-1	TRBJ2-3	few	15	ASSQGEGDPSTDTQY
TRBV29-1	TRBJ2-7	many	12	SVALGQGTYEQY
TRBV7-9	TRBJ1-1	few	13	ASSPPGWFNTEAF
TRBV5-1	TRBJ1-1	many	17	ASSLRGLAPTAKDTEAF
TRBV7-9	TRBJ2-7	many	12	ASSLAVVGYEQY
TRBV2	TRBJ2-2	many	10	ASRAGGAKLF
TRBV20-1	TRBJ2-7	many	11	SLRPEASYEQY
TRBV5-1	TRBJ2-1	few	13	ASSDRLAPYNEQF
TRBV6-6	TRBJ2-7	many	10	ATRGGAYEQY
TRBV30	TRBJ2-1	-	16	AWSAAPLLAVSYNEQF
TRBV20-1	TRBJ1-1	many	12	SARVGGANTEAF
TRBV2	TRBJ2-7	many	15	ASSEQGVGVSSYEQY
TRBV7-8	TRBJ2-3	many	13	ASSLYRQGMDTQY
TRBV6-1	TRBJ1-3	-	12	ASSPMGRENTIY
TRBV6-1	TRBJ2-7	many	12	ASWDGRASYEQY
TRBV5-5	TRBJ2-7	many	12	ASSLVTSHYEQY
TRBV4-1	TRBJ2-7	many	13	ASSQDHKNSGEQY
TRBV5-5	TRBJ1-1	many	13	ASSLVGVMNTEAF
TRBV4-2	TRBJ1-2	-	12	ASSHSRGDIGYT
TRBV5-1	TRBJ2-1	many	15	ASSLLASGSPYNEQF
TRBV18	TRBJ1-2	-	14	ASSRAAGALGYGYT
TRBV12-3/TRBV12-4	TRBJ2-1	many	13	ASSRGWGSYNEQF
TRBV30	TRBJ2-7	many	11	AWMLAGAYEQY